This T cell receptor beta chain was documented in a study of blood T cell repertoires in COVID-19. This table comes from immunoSEQ multiplex PCR, and its TCRdb copy is limited to in-frame clones, with some not included. The table has 100,000 to 150,000 clones, about four fifths seen once; the top ten hold about 40%. This clone was counted a single time. The V gene's germline CDR1 is DFQATT and CDR2 SNEGSKA (reference sequence). The germline V and J ends were trimmed by 3 bases and 9 bases, with 12 bases remaining between them. The CDR3 has 13 residues. The gene calls are TRBV20-1 and TRBJ1-6; D ambiguous. The clonotype comes from a man aged 35-49 years with active or convalescent COVID-19. Material: peripheral blood. CDR3 residues: CSASPGVGSPLHF. CDR3 DNA: TGCAGTGCTAGTCCCGGGGTTGGTTCACCCCTCCACTTT.